This TCR beta chain comes out of a study of beta chain features in type 1 diabetes. General study points: Across all four CD4+ subsets, people with type 1 diabetes showed modestly shorter TCRB CDR3s.

The sequenced template was cDNA made from the entire isolated RNA. The assay was immunoSEQ multiplex PCR, and TCRdb's table has in-frame clones only and misses some. Among roughly 260,000 clones listed, 9.5% to 13% were seen once. In its sample, this clone was seen a few times. Its target is not known. The V segment lost 7 bases and the J segment 8 bases; nucleotides outside the gene matches: 15. The CDR3 is 15 residues long. Germline V lookup: CDR1 SGHNT, CDR2 YYREEE (reference sequence). Stem cell-like memory, regulatory, central memory and naive CD4+ cells were sorted via CD45RO/CCR7/CD25/CD127/CD95/CD27.

This clonotype was sampled from a man aged 25-40 years with type 1 diabetes. The chain carries TRBV5-4 and TRBJ2-1; 7 bases map to TRBD1. Material for sequencing was naive CD4+ T cells from blood. The CDR3 DNA reads TGTGCCAGCTTGCGCGAGACAGGGTCATTCCATGAGCAGTTCTTC. It encodes CASLRETGSFHEQFF.